This TCR beta chain was found in a study of cytomegalovirus exposure and HLA in healthy donors. Overall study: Caucasian-associated ancestry cluster membership applied to about 77% of some 400 genotyped donors. The study, taken as a whole, reports: Highly shared sequence variants in one cluster were likely a sequencing artifact. It was taken for granted in presence/absence analyses that sequencing depth across donors was roughly uniform. The number of N-insertions in an Asian-associated ancestry cluster was reportedly below the 666-donor mean in a later analysis.

The PCR used 60 Vbeta and 13 Jbeta primers. The table came from immunoSEQ multiplex PCR; TCRdb's copy has only in-frame clones and leaves some out. In the table there are fewer than 250,000 clones, approximately 82% of which are singletons. As concerns this clone: Its target is not known.

Source material: PBMCs. This TCR derives from a man aged 40-50 years in good health and CMV-seropositive.

Here the CDR3 reads CASSLALQGFTEAFF. The CDR3 nucleotides are TGCGCCAGCAGCTTGGCCTTACAGGGATTCACTGAAGCTTTCTTT. The genes are TRBV5-1 and TRBJ1-1, with a weak D call TRBD1 (6 bases). The CDR3 has 15 amino acids. V dropped 0 bases and J dropped 4 bases, with 13 bases sitting between them. Germline lookup yields CDR1 SGHRS and CDR2 YFSETQ.